This entry lists 14 T cell receptor beta chains sequenced from one sample in a study of blood T cell repertoires in COVID-19. TCRdb keeps only in-frame clones here, not all; method: immunoSEQ multiplex PCR. The data contain a few hundred thousand clones, approximately 88% of them seen just once; the ten biggest clones take up just under 9%. Sample: PBMCs or T cells enriched from blood (not recorded which). The receptors come from a woman between 18 and 30 years old who had recovered from COVID-19.

This clone was seen a few times. The CDR3 nucleotides are TGTGCCAGCTCACCACAACAGGGGAAAAACACTGAAGCTTTCTTT. This gives the protein CASSPQQGKNTEAFF. The chain combines TRBV18 with TRBJ1-1, with 7 positions matching TRBD1. Germline V CDR1 and CDR2: KGHSH, LQKENI. V dropped 1 base and J dropped 2; count of bases not matched to a gene: 4. CDR3 size: 15 residues.

The gene calls are TRBV28 and TRBJ1-6, with 8 bases lining up with TRBD1. Germline loops: CDR1 MDHEN, CDR2 SYDVKM. The CDR3 consists of 15 residues. The J segment lost 7 bases and the V segment lost 0 bases, leaving 2 bases of the junction unmatched. For the CDR3, the DNA is TGTGCCAGCAGTTTATGGGGACAGGTAAATTCACCCCTCCACTTT. This sequence encodes CASSLWGQVNSPLHF. The variable domain in full, with the rest retrieved from reference TRBV28 and TRBJ1-6, is DVKVTQSSRYLVKRTGEKVFLECVQDMDHENMFWYRQDPGLGLRLIYFSYDVKMKEKGDIPEGYSVSREKKERFSLILESASTNQTSMYLCASSLWGQVNSPLHFGNGTRLTVT.

CDR3 DNA sequence: TGTGCCAGCATTCACAACAGGGGACTAGCGGGTTCCTACGAGCAGTACTTC. It yields the protein CASIHNRGLAGSYEQYF. This chain links TRBV28 with TRBJ2-7, with 12 positions matching TRBD2. The CDR3 extends over 17 amino acids. The V segment lost 7 bases and the J segment 1 base; nucleotides outside the gene matches: 11. Per germline, CDR1 MDHEN and CDR2 SYDVKM.

The chain carries TRBV7-2 and TRBJ2-7; D remains ambiguous. This CDR3 region has 15 residues. From germline, CDR1 is SGHTA and CDR2 FQGNSA. Trimming removed 1 base from V and 2 bases from J, with 12 bases in between. The CDR3 spells CASSLDGGRTYEQYF. The CDR3 DNA reads TGTGCCAGCAGCTTAGATGGCGGCCGTACCTACGAGCAGTACTTC.

The chain joins TRBV3-1 (or the pseudogene TRBV3-2) to TRBJ2-1, with 16 bases matching TRBD2. V shed 7 bases, J shed 8 bases, and the junction held 5 bases outside the gene matches. This CDR3 has 15 residues. Germline V gives CDR1 LGHDT, CDR2 YNNKEL (reference sequence). The CDR3 protein is CASTRGTSGRDEQFF. The CDR3 nucleotides are TGTGCCAGCACACGGGGGACTAGCGGGAGGGATGAGCAGTTCTTC.

The chain combines TRBV5-4 with TRBJ2-7; maybe TRBD2 (6 bases). Germline loops: CDR1 SGHNT, CDR2 YYREEE (reference sequence). CDR3 length: 15 residues. Deletions cut 5 bases from V and 0 bases from J, with 15 bases between. The CDR3 region is CASSHGAGYSYEQYF. The CDR3 region has the DNA TGTGCCAGCAGTCACGGCGCGGGGTACTCCTACGAGCAGTACTTC.

The CDR3 region has the DNA TGTGCCAGCAAAACGCGATGGGCCGCGGGGTTCTACAATGAGCAGTTCTTC. This translates into CASKTRWAAGFYNEQFF. The V and J genes are TRBV27 and TRBJ2-1; a weak D match, TRBD2 (6 bases). The CDR3 has 17 residues. The V gene lost 7 bases and the J gene lost 3 bases, with 22 bases spanning the gap. CDR1 MNHEY and CDR2 SMNVEV come from the germline V gene (reference sequence).

The chain recombines TRBV19 with TRBJ2-7; 7 nucleotides align to TRBD1. The germline V gene encodes CDR1 LNHDA and CDR2 SQIVND (reference sequence). This CDR3 is 13 amino acids long. Losses at the gene ends were 3 bases for V and 3 bases for J; bases not matched to a gene: 2. CDR3 nucleotides: TGTGCCAGTAGTATCCGGGACAGCTACGAGCAGTACTTC. Translation gives CASSIRDSYEQYF.

The CDR3 loop reads CASSQETGVADTQYF. In nucleotides, the CDR3 is TGTGCCAGCAGCCAAGAGACAGGGGTAGCAGATACGCAGTATTTT. The chain is built from TRBV3-1 (or the pseudogene TRBV3-2) and TRBJ2-3; 8 nucleotides line up with TRBD1. V shed 0 bases and J 4 bases; nucleotides not matched to a gene: 3. CDR3 length equals 15 residues. CDR1 is LGHDT, CDR2 YNNKEL, per germline (reference sequence).

This chain joins TRBV18 and TRBJ1-1, with 7 bases lining up with TRBD1. This CDR3 has 16 residues. CDR1 and CDR2 (germline): KGHSH, LQKENI. The V segment lost 1 base and the J segment 4 bases; nucleotides outside the gene matches: 9. The CDR3 here is CASSPRGTAGGTEAFF. In DNA, the CDR3 is TGTGCCAGCTCACCACGGGGGACAGCGGGAGGCACTGAAGCTTTCTTT.

The genes are TRBV4-1 and TRBJ1-5; possible D gene TRBD1, 5 bases. This CDR3 is 16 amino acids long. The germline V gene encodes CDR1 MGHRA and CDR2 YSYEKL. The V end lost 4 bases, the J end lost 3 bases, and 16 bases lay between the germline ends. This chain's CDR3 is CASSRAMGEDNQPQHF. CDR3 in DNA: TGCGCCAGCAGCCGAGCCATGGGGGAGGACAATCAGCCCCAGCATTTT.

J is TRBJ2-1 and V is TRBV7-9, with D perhaps TRBD1 (5 bases). Between the trimmed V and J ends, which lost 1 base and 8 bases, there was a span of 12 bases. The CDR3 contains 14 residues. Germline V CDR1 and CDR2: SEHNR, FQNEAQ (reference sequence). CDR3 nucleotide sequence: TGTGCCAGCAGCTTAGAGGGGCGCTCGGATGAGCAGTTCTTC. Translating gives CASSLEGRSDEQFF.

This clone has more than one count but fewer than ten. The V gene is TRBV7-2, the J gene TRBJ2-7; D call uncertain. Trimming took 1 base from V and 1 from J, leaving 11 bases between them. CDR1 is SGHTA and CDR2 is FQGNSA in the germline V gene. The CDR3 has 15 amino acids. CDR3 DNA: TGTGCCAGCAGCTTAGAATCTTCTAGGTCCTACGAGCAGTACTTC. Translated: CASSLESSRSYEQYF.

This sequence joins TRBV14 and TRBJ2-3, with TRBD2 matching 13 bases. V trimming: 1 base; J trimming: 4 bases; junction bases outside the gene matches: 2. This CDR3 is built from 16 residues. The V gene's germline CDR1 is SGHDN and CDR2 FVKESK. CDR3 residues: CASSQGTSGSADTQYF. CDR3 DNA sequence: TGTGCCAGCAGCCAAGGGACTAGCGGGAGCGCAGATACGCAGTATTTT.